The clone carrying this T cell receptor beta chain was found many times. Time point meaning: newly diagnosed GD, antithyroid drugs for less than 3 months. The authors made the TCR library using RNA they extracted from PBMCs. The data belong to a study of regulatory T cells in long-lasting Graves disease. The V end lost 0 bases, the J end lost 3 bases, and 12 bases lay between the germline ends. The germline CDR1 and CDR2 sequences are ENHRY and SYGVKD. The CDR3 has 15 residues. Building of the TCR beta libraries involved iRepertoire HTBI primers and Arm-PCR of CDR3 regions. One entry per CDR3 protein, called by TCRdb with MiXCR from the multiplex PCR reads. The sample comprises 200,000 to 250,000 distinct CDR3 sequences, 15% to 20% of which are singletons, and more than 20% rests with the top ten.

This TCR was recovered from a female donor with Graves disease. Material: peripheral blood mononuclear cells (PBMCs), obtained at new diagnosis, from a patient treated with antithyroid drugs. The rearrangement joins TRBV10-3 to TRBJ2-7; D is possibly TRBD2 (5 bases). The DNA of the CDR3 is TGTGCCATCAGTGAGTCCTCAACGGGGATCTACGAGCAGTACTTC. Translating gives CAISESSTGIYEQYF.